This TCR beta chain came from a study of blood T cell repertoires in COVID-19. The table came from immunoSEQ multiplex PCR; TCRdb's copy has only in-frame clones and leaves some out. The sample records 90,000 to 120,000 clones, approximately 92% being singletons. In germline, CDR1 is SQVTM, CDR2 ANQGSEA. The V gene end was trimmed by 6 bases and the J gene end by 7 bases; junction bases not matched to a gene: 10. The CDR3 has 14 amino acids. Sequencing input: peripheral blood. The rearrangement links TRBV29-1 to TRBJ1-4, with 8 bases fitting TRBD1. This TCR derives from a woman older than 75 with acute or convalescent COVID-19. CDR3 coding DNA: TGCAGCGTCCCAGACAGGGGAAGGGGTGAAAAACTGTTTTTT. Translating gives CSVPDRGRGEKLFF.